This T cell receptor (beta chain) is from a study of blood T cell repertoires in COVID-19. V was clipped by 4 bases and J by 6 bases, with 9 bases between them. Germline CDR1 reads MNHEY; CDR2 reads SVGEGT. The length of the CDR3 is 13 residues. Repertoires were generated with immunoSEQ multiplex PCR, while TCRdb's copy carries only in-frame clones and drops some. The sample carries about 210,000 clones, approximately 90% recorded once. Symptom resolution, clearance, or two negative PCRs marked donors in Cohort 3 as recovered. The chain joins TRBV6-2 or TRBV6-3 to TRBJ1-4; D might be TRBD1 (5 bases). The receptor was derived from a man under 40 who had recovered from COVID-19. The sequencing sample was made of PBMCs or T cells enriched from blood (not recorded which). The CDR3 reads CASSSGRDEKLFF. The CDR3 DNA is TGTGCCAGCAGTTCAGGGCGTGATGAAAAACTGTTTTTT.